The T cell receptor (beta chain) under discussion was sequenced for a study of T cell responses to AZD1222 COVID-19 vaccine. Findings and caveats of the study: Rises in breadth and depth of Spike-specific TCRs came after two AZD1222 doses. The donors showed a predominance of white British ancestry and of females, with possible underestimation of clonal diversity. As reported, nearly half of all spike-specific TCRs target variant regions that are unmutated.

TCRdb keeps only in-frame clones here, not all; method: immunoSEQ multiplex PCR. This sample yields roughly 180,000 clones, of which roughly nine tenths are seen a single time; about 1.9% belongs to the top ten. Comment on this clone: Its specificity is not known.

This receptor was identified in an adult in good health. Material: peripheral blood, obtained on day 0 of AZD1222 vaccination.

CDR3 in amino acids: CASSLSTVATF. CDR3 DNA sequence: TGTGCCAGCAGTTTATCTACGGTTGCCACCTTC. This chain uses TRBV12-3 or TRBV12-4 with TRBJ1-2; D is ambiguous. The CDR3 spans 11 residues. V shed 2 bases and J shed 13 bases, with 11 bases lying between them.